This TCR beta chain was identified during a study of OX40 agonist ivuxolimab in advanced cancers. Across the whole study: An agonistic human IgG2 monoclonal antibody against OX40 (CD134) was given. Study results and limitations: The study found that CD8+ T cells averaged more expanded clones than CD4+. Certain nonresponders additionally had low normalized T-cell clonal expansion.

Concerning this clone itself: Its antigen is unidentified.

The method was immunoSEQ multiplex PCR; TCRdb's version includes in-frame clones alone and lacks a portion of them. The sample has about 68,000 clones; approximately 87% are singletons. Trimming took 9 bases from V and 6 from J; bases not matched to a gene: 7. This CDR3 is 14 amino acids long. Per the germline V gene, CDR1 is MNHEY and CDR2 is SVGAGI. The J gene is TRBJ1-5, the V gene TRBV6-5, with 11 bases aligning to TRBD1. The TCR was taken from an adult with an advanced solid tumor such as melanoma, head and neck, liver or kidney cancer. The sequences come from CD4+ or CD8+ T cells sorted from blood, collected in a trial of the OX40 agonist ivuxolimab. CDR3 region: CASRGQGDRQPQHF. CDR3 coding DNA: TGTGCCAGTAGGGGACAGGGGGATCGTCAGCCCCAGCATTTT.